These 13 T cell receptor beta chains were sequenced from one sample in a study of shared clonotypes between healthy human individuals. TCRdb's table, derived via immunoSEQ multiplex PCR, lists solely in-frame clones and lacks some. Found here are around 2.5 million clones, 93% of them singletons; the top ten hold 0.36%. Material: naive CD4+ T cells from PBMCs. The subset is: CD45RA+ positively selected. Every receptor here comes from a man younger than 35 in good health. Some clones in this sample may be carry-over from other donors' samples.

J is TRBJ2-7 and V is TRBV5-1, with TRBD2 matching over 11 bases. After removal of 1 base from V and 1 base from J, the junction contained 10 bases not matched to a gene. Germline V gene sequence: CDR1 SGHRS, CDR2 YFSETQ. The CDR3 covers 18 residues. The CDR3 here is CASSLSDRTSGFSYEQYF. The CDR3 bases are TGCGCCAGCAGCTTGTCGGACAGGACTAGCGGGTTTTCCTACGAGCAGTACTTC.

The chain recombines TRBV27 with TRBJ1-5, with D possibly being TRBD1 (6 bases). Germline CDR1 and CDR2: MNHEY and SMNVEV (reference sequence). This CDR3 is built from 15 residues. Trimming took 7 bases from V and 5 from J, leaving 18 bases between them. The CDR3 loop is CASKGGGGFHQPQHF. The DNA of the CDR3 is TGTGCCAGCAAAGGGGGTGGGGGGTTTCATCAGCCCCAGCATTTT.

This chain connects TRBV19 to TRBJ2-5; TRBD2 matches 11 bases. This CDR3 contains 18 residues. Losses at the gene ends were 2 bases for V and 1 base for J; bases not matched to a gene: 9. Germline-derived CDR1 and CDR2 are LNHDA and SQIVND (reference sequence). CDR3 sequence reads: CASSIKERTSGPQETQYF. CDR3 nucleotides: TGTGCCAGTAGTATAAAAGAGCGGACTAGCGGGCCCCAAGAGACCCAGTACTTC.

CDR3 loop: CASSPDRLPTEAFF. The CDR3 region has the DNA TGCGCCAGCAGCCCGGACAGGTTACCCACTGAAGCTTTCTTT. The rearrangement uses TRBV5-1 and TRBJ1-1; 7 bases are a match to TRBD1. CDR3 length equals 14 residues. Germline assignment: CDR1 SGHRS and CDR2 YFSETQ. The J segment lost 4 bases and the V segment lost 4 bases, leaving 7 bases of the junction unmatched. The complete variable domain, with remaining parts taken from reference TRBV5-1 and TRBJ1-1, reads KAGVTQTPRYLIKTRGQQVTLSCSPISGHRSVSWYQQTPGQGLQFLFEYFSETQRNKGNFPGRFSGRQFSNSRSEMNVSTLELGDSALYLCASSPDRLPTEAFFGQGTRLTVV.

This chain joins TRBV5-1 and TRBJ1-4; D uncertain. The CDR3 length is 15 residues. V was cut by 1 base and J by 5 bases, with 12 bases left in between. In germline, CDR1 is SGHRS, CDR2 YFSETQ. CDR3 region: CASSLSGGWNEKLFF. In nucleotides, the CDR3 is TGCGCCAGCAGCTTGTCGGGCGGTTGGAATGAAAAACTGTTTTTT. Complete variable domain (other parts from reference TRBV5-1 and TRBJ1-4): KAGVTQTPRYLIKTRGQQVTLSCSPISGHRSVSWYQQTPGQGLQFLFEYFSETQRNKGNFPGRFSGRQFSNSRSEMNVSTLELGDSALYLCASSLSGGWNEKLFFGSGTQLSVL.

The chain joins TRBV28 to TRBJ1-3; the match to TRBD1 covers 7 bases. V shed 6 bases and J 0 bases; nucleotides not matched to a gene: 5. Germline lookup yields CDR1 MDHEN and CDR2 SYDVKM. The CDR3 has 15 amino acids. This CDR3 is CASSLGQISGNTIYF. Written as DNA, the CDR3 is TGTGCCAGCAGCCTGGGACAGATCTCTGGAAACACCATATATTTT.

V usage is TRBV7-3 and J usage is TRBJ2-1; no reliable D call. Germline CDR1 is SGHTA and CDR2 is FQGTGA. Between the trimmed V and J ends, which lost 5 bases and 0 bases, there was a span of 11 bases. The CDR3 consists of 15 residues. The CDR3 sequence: CASSRQESSYNEQFF. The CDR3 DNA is TGTGCCAGCAGCCGGCAGGAGAGCTCCTACAATGAGCAGTTCTTC.

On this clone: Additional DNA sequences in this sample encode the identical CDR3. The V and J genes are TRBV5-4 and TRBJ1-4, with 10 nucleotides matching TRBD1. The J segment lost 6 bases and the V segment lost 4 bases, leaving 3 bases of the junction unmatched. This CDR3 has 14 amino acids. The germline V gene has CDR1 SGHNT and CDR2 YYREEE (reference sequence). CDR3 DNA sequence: TGTGCCAGCAGCCGGGACAGGGGAGATGAAAAACTGTTTTTT. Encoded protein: CASSRDRGDEKLFF.

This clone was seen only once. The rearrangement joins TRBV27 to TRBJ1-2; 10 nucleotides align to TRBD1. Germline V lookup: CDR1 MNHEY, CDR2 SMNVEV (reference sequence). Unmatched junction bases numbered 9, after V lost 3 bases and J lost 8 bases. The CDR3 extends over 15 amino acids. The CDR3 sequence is CASSFNRGTGAGYTF. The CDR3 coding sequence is TGTGCCAGCAGTTTTAACCGCGGGACAGGGGCCGGCTACACCTTC.

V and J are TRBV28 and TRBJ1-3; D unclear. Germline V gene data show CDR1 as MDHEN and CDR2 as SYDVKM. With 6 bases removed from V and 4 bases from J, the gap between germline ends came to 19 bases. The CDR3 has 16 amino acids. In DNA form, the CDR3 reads TGTGCCAGCAGCCCGGCGTTGGGAAGCGCCGGAAACACCATATATTTT. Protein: CASSPALGSAGNTIYF. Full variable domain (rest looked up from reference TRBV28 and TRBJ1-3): DVKVTQSSRYLVKRTGEKVFLECVQDMDHENMFWYRQDPGLGLRLIYFSYDVKMKEKGDIPEGYSVSREKKERFSLILESASTNQTSMYLCASSPALGSAGNTIYFGEGSWLTVV.

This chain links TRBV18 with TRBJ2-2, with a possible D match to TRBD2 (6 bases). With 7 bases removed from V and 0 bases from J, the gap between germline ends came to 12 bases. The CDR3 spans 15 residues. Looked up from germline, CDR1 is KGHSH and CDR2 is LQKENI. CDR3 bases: TGTGCCAGCTTGGGGCAGCGGGCGAACACCGGGGAGCTGTTTTTT. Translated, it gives CASLGQRANTGELFF.

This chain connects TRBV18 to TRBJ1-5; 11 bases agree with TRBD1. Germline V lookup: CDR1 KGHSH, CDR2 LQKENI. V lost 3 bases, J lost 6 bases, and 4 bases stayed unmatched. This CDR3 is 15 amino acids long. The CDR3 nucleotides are TGTGCCAGCTCACCGGGACAGGGGGTTGGTCAGCCCCAGCATTTT. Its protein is CASSPGQGVGQPQHF.

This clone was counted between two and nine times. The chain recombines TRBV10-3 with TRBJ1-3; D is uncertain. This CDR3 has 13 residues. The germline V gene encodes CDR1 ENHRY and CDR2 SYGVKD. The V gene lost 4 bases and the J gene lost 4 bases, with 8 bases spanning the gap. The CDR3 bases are TGTGCCATCAGTGGTCAACTCGGAAACACCATATATTTT. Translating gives CAISGQLGNTIYF.